The 4 T cell receptor beta chains below all came from one sample that was sequenced in a study of Ad26.COV2.S vaccination and SARS-CoV-2 variants. Profiled with immunoSEQ multiplex PCR; TCRdb holds only in-frame clones, not every one. This sample has more than 400,000 clones, with 90% found just once. The treatment here: 15 to 20 received Ad26.COV2.S at low or high dose, single or two shots; roughly five received placebo; per-sample allocation not given. Samples analyzed were those drawn on day 63 after the first vaccine or placebo injection. The source was peripheral blood, collected in a trial of Ad26.COV2.S vaccine versus placebo. These receptors all come from a person between 18 and 65 years old who received the Ad26.COV2.S COVID-19 vaccine or a placebo.

The V call is TRBV24-1, the J call TRBJ2-5, with TRBD1 matching over 7 bases. V shed 4 bases, J shed 11 bases, and the junction held 9 bases outside the gene matches. The germline V gene encodes CDR1 KGHDR and CDR2 SFDVKD. The CDR3 runs to 13 residues. The CDR3 is CATSDLDRTYQYF. DNA of the CDR3: TGTGCCACCAGTGACCTGGACAGGACCTATCAGTACTTC.

This chain links TRBV19 with TRBJ1-5, with D tentatively TRBD1 (5 bases). With 3 bases removed from V and 0 bases from J, the gap between germline ends came to 9 bases. CDR1 and CDR2 from the germline V gene are LNHDA and SQIVND (reference sequence). CDR3 length: 15 amino acids. CDR3 in amino acids: CASSIRAPSNQPQHF. CDR3 DNA sequence: TGTGCCAGTAGTATCAGGGCTCCTAGCAATCAGCCCCAGCATTTT. The full variable domain, with the rest looked up from reference TRBV19 and TRBJ1-5, is DGGITQSPKYLFRKEGQNVTLSCEQNLNHDAMYWYRQDPGQGLRLIYYSQIVNDFQKGDIAEGYSVSREKKESFPLTVTSAQKNPTAFYLCASSIRAPSNQPQHFGDGTRLSIL.

This clone appeared once. V is TRBV6-5 and J is TRBJ2-2; tentative D call: TRBD1 (6 bases). Germline lookup yields CDR1 MNHEY and CDR2 SVGAGI. The CDR3 consists of 14 residues. Trimming shortened V by 6 bases and J by 5 bases, and 13 bases separated the two germline ends. The CDR3 bases are TGTGCCAGCAGCCCCGACAGGCTTACCGGGGAGCTGTTTTTT. Its protein product is CASSPDRLTGELFF.

This clone was detected only once. The chain carries TRBV9 and TRBJ2-2; TRBD2 matches 7 bases. The V gene end was trimmed by 5 bases and the J gene end by 2 bases; junction bases not matched to a gene: 6. The CDR3 has 15 residues. Germline assignment: CDR1 SGDLS and CDR2 YYNGEE. CDR3 loop: CASRPGTTNTGELFF. DNA for the CDR3: TGTGCCAGCAGACCAGGGACTACCAACACCGGGGAGCTGTTTTTT.